This T cell receptor (beta chain) derives from a study of T cells in localized non-small cell lung cancer. Produced via immunoSEQ multiplex PCR; TCRdb's table is partial and in-frame only. Of approximately 2,000 clones in the sample, over 15% were seen once. Study-wide results and limits: Adjacent lung tissue had a median approximately 57 of the top 100 clones found in the tumor. Clonality peaked in uninvolved adjacent lung rather than tumor.

This clone was counted a few times. Its target is unknown. This clonotype was obtained from a female donor aged 60 or older with stage I squamous cell lung carcinoma. Specimen: lung tumor tissue, collected before any cancer treatment.

The CDR3 is CASSAYSGATDTQYF. The CDR3 DNA is TGTGCCAGCAGCGCCTATTCCGGGGCCACAGATACGCAGTATTTT. The J gene is TRBJ2-3, the V gene TRBV9; perhaps D is TRBD1 or TRBD2 (5 bases each). V lost 3 bases and J lost 2, with 13 bases in between. This CDR3 is built from 15 residues. The V gene's germline CDR1 is SGDLS and CDR2 YYNGEE.